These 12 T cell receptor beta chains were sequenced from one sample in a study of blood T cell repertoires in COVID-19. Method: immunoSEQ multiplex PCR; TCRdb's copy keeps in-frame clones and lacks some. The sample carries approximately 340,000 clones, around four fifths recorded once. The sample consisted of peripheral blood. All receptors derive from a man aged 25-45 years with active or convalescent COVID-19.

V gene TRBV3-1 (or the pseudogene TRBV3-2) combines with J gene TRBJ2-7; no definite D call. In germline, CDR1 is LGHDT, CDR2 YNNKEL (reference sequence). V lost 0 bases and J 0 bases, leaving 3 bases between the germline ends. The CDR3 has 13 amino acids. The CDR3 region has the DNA TGTGCCAGCAGCCAAGAGGCCTCCTACGAGCAGTACTTC. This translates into CASSQEASYEQYF.

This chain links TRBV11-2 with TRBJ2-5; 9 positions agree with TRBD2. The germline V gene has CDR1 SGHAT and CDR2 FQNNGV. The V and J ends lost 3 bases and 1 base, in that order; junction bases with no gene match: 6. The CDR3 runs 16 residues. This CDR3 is CASSFGLAGFQETQYF. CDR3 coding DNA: TGTGCCAGCAGCTTTGGGCTAGCGGGGTTCCAAGAGACCCAGTACTTC.

In DNA form, the CDR3 reads TGTGCCTGGCATCCGGGACAGGGGAGCACTGAAGCTTTCTTT. Translation: CAWHPGQGSTEAFF. The V gene is TRBV30, the J gene TRBJ1-1, with 10 bases identical to TRBD1. Germline V gene data show CDR1 as GTSNPN and CDR2 as SVGIG (reference sequence). The CDR3 totals 14 residues. With 5 bases clipped from V and 4 bases from J, the junction kept 7 bases outside the gene matches.

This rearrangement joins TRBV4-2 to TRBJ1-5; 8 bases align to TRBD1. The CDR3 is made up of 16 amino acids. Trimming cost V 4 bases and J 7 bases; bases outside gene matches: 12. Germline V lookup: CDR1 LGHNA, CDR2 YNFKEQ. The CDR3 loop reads CASSPALGQGKQPQHF. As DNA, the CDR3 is TGTGCCAGCAGCCCGGCCTTAGGACAGGGTAAACAGCCCCAGCATTTT.

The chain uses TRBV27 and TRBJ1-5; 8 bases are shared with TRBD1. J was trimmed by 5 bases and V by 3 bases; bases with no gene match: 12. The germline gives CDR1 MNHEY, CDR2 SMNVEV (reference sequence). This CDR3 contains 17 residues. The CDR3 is CASSLRTRGRLDQPQHF. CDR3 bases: TGTGCCAGCAGTTTGCGGACCAGGGGGCGTTTGGATCAGCCCCAGCATTTT.

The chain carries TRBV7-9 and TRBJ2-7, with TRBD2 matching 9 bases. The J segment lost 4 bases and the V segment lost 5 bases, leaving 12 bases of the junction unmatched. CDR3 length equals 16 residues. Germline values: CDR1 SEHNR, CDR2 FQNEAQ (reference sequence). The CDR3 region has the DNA TGTGCCAGCAGCCTAAGTGGGCTAGCGGGAAGGTACGAGCAGTACTTC. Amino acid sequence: CASSLSGLAGRYEQYF.

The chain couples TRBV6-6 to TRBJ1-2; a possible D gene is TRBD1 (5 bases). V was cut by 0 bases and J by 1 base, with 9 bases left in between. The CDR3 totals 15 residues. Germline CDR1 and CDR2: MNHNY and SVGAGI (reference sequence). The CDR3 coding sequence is TGTGCCAGCAGTTACTCTACAGGCCTTAACTATGGCTACACCTTC. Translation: CASSYSTGLNYGYTF.

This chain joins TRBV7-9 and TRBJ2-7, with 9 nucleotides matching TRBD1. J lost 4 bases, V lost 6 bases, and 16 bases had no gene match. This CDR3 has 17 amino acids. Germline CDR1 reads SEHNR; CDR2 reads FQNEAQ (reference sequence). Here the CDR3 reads CASRPPPRQGGLYEQYF. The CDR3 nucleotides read TGTGCCAGCAGACCCCCCCCGAGACAGGGGGGACTATACGAGCAGTACTTC.

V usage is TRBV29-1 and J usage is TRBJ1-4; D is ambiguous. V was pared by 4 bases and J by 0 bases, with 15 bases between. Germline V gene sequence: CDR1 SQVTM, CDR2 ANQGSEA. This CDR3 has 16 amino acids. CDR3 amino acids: CSVGRIEGATNEKLFF. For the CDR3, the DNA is TGCAGCGTTGGGAGGATAGAAGGAGCAACTAATGAAAAACTGTTTTTT. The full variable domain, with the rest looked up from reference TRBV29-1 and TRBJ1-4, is SAVISQKPSRDICQRGTSLTIQCQVDSQVTMMFWYRQQPGQSLTLIATANQGSEATYESGFVIDKFPISRPNLTFSTLTVSNMSPEDSSIYLCSVGRIEGATNEKLFFGSGTQLSVL.

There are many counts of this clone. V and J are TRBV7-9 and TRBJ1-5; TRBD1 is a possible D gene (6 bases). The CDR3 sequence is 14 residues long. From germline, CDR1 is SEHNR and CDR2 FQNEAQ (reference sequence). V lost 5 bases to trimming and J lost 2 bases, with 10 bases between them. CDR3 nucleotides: TGTGCCAGCAGCCCCGCAGGGGGCAATCAGCCCCAGCATTTT. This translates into CASSPAGGNQPQHF.

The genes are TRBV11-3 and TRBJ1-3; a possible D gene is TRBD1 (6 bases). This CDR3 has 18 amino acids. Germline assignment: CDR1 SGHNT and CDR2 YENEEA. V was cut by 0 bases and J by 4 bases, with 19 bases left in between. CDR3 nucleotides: TGTGCCAGCAGCTTAGATCCTACTAGGAGGACAGACGGAAACACCATATATTTT. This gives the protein CASSLDPTRRTDGNTIYF.

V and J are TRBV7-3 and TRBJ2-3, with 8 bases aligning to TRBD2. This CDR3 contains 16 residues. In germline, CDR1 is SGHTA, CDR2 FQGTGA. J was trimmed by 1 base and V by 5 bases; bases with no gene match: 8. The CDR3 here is CASSALAGGGTDTQYF. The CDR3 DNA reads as TGTGCCAGCAGCGCGTTGGCGGGGGGTGGCACAGATACGCAGTATTTT.